This T cell receptor beta chain was recovered during a study of identical twins. V was cut by 1 base and J by 7 bases, with 10 bases left in between. The CDR3 loop spans 13 amino acids. The germline gives CDR1 DFQATT, CDR2 SNEGSKA (reference sequence). A few counts support this clonotype. TCRdb reprocessed the 5' RACE reads with MiXCR, giving one entry per CDR3 protein. Of about 220,000 distinct CDR3 sequences in the sample, roughly 7.1% were seen once. These same records also appear under a second study, on T cells expressing NK-cell markers.

Sequenced: CD8+ T cells sorted from blood. The origin of this receptor is a woman under 30 in good health. The chain recombines TRBV20-1 with TRBJ2-2, with D hard to call. The DNA of the CDR3 is TGCAGTGCTAGAGTCTCTGGTCTCGGGGAGCTGTTTTTT. This gives the protein CSARVSGLGELFF.